These 2 T cell receptor beta chains were sequenced from one sample in a study of T cell clonotyping in hematopoietic cell transplantation (dated by TCRdb to about 2021). Library prep was done by the immunoSEQ multiplex PCR assay. Entries here come from immuneACCESS through TCRdb and include only in-frame sequences with V and J called. Some clones fail to appear in such tables; in the studies checked, an unresolved V gene covers under half of the shortfall, and the cause of the remainder is unknown. In this sample the table shows about 8,000 clones, more than 80% of which occur a single time. The top ten hold approximately 4.6% of the sample. According to the study, the label for this sample's time point signals: 180 days after allo-HCT. This specimen consisted of peripheral blood mononuclear cells, obtained 180 days after allogeneic stem cell transplant. These receptors all stem from a female patient aged 50-59 years who had an allogeneic stem cell transplant from an unrelated donor, so the T cells may come from the graft donor. Some clones in this sample may be carry-over from other donors' samples.

This chain links TRBV28 with TRBJ1-2, with D hard to call. The V gene's germline CDR1 is MDHEN and CDR2 SYDVKM. CDR3 length: 13 amino acids. Trimming took off 5 bases at V and 0 bases at J, with 7 bases between the two ends. The CDR3 loop is CASSTTSNYGYTF. CDR3 bases: TGTGCCAGCAGTACCACTTCTAACTATGGCTACACCTTC.

J is TRBJ1-2 and V is TRBV27; the match to TRBD1 covers 10 bases. Per germline, CDR1 MNHEY and CDR2 SMNVEV (reference sequence). Trimming at V came to 5 bases and at J to 4 bases, leaving 10 bases not matched to a gene. The CDR3 is 16 residues long. For the CDR3, the DNA is TGTGCCAGCAGTCCCTCCGGGACAGGGGCAGGCTATGGCTACACCTTC. Amino acids: CASSPSGTGAGYGYTF.